What follows are 15 T cell receptor beta chains derived from one specimen sequenced in a study of PD-L1 blockade in urothelial cancer. Produced via immunoSEQ multiplex PCR; TCRdb's table is partial and in-frame only. The sample consists of about 48,000 clones, around 85% of them appearing once. As for time point: peripheral blood 6 weeks after treatment start. The material sequenced was PBMCs, taken around atezolizumab (anti-PD-L1) treatment. Source of these receptors: a man aged 55 to 70 with urothelial cancer.

The rearrangement links TRBV7-9 to TRBJ2-7; 7 bases agree with TRBD1. The germline V gene encodes CDR1 SEHNR and CDR2 FQNEAQ (reference sequence). Germline trimming cut 5 bases from V and 4 bases from J; bases unmatched to any gene: 8. The CDR3 consists of 14 residues. CDR3 nucleotide sequence: TGTGCCAGCAGCGCGACAGGGTCTCTATACGAGCAGTACTTC. Protein sequence: CASSATGSLYEQYF.

The V gene is TRBV30, the J gene TRBJ2-2; tentatively, D is TRBD1 (5 bases). The CDR3 is 14 amino acids. V shed 1 base and J shed 6 bases, with 12 bases lying between them. Germline V lookup: CDR1 GTSNPN, CDR2 SVGIG (reference sequence). DNA for the CDR3: TGTGCCTGGAGTGGTGGACACTATCCCGGGGAGCTGTTTTTT. Translation gives CAWSGGHYPGELFF.

This clone was detected only a few times. This chain connects TRBV28 to TRBJ2-5; TRBD1 aligns across 11 bases. Trimming took 5 bases from V and 2 from J; bases not matched to a gene: 1. The CDR3 length is 14 residues. CDR1 and CDR2 from the germline V gene are MDHEN and SYDVKM. As DNA, the CDR3 is TGTGCCAGCAGTCGGGACAGGGGGCAAGAGACCCAGTACTTC. Translation gives CASSRDRGQETQYF.

The chain combines TRBV19 with TRBJ2-1; maybe TRBD1 (6 bases). The CDR3 has 17 residues. CDR1 LNHDA and CDR2 SQIVND come from the germline V gene (reference sequence). The V gene lost 0 bases and the J gene lost 6 bases, with 18 bases spanning the gap. In nucleotides, the CDR3 is TGTGCCAGTAGTATAGATATGGGGGTGGGCAGGGGCAATGAGCAGTTCTTC. The encoded protein is CASSIDMGVGRGNEQFF.

V is TRBV25-1 and J is TRBJ2-3; 7 bases match TRBD2. The germline CDR1 and CDR2 sequences are MGHDK and SYGVNS. The CDR3 is 14 amino acids. Trimming took 4 bases from V and 2 from J; bases not matched to a gene: 3. The CDR3 coding sequence is TGTGCCAGCAGTGGAGGGAGGGACACAGATACGCAGTATTTT. Translation gives CASSGGRDTDTQYF.

The gene calls are TRBV5-1 and TRBJ2-2, with D tentatively TRBD1 (5 bases). The CDR3 runs to 14 residues. V dropped 3 bases and J dropped 6 bases, with 12 bases sitting between them. Germline V gene sequence: CDR1 SGHRS, CDR2 YFSETQ. The CDR3 spells CASSSQVSAGELFF. As DNA, the CDR3 is TGCGCCAGCAGCTCACAGGTCTCGGCCGGGGAGCTGTTTTTT.

The V gene is TRBV5-1, the J gene TRBJ1-2; 7 nucleotides match TRBD1. Trimming removed 0 bases from V and 1 base from J; junction bases left unmatched: 3. The CDR3 length is 15 residues. From germline, CDR1 is SGHRS and CDR2 YFSETQ. CDR3 loop: CASSLAGGGNYGYTF. Written as DNA, the CDR3 is TGCGCCAGCAGCTTGGCAGGGGGTGGTAACTATGGCTACACCTTC.

The V and J genes are TRBV6-1 and TRBJ1-2; 8 bases are a match to TRBD1. From germline, CDR1 is MNHNS and CDR2 SASEGT. The CDR3 has 15 amino acids. V shed 3 bases, J shed 6 bases, and the junction held 9 bases outside the gene matches. The DNA for the CDR3 is TGTGCCAGCAGTGAGTCCAGGGGGCTTAAGAATGGCTACACCTTC. Its protein product is CASSESRGLKNGYTF.

J is TRBJ1-5 and V is TRBV19; 10 nucleotides match TRBD1. There are 16 residues in the CDR3. Trimming removed 7 bases from V and 5 bases from J; junction bases left unmatched: 11. In germline, CDR1 is LNHDA, CDR2 SQIVND (reference sequence). Written as DNA, the CDR3 is TGTGCCAGTATAGGACCGGGACAGGGGTCCCATCAGCCCCAGCATTTT. Amino acid sequence: CASIGPGQGSHQPQHF.

V is TRBV5-1 and J is TRBJ1-2; TRBD1 matches 8 bases. CDR3 length: 14 residues. V gave up 4 bases and J gave up 7 bases; unmatched junction bases: 9. Looked up from germline, CDR1 is SGHRS and CDR2 is YFSETQ. Here the CDR3 DNA reads TGCGCCAGCAGCCCGGCGACAGGGGTGGCTGGCTACACCTTC. Protein: CASSPATGVAGYTF.

The chain recombines TRBV23-1 with TRBJ1-2, with 8 bases matching TRBD1. TRBV23-1 counts as an open reading frame of uncertain function. V shed 4 bases and J 4 bases; nucleotides not matched to a gene: 8. The CDR3 is 15 amino acids. The CDR3 sequence is CASSPRGGTGYGYTF. DNA for the CDR3: TGCGCCAGCAGTCCCCGAGGAGGGACAGGCTATGGCTACACCTTC.

The chain combines TRBV2 with TRBJ2-7; 12 bases line up with TRBD1. This CDR3 region has 15 residues. Trimming took 6 bases from V and 4 from J; bases not matched to a gene: 7. Germline loops: CDR1 SNHLY, CDR2 FYNNEI. This chain's CDR3 is CASRDGTGGDYEQYF. CDR3 in DNA: TGTGCCAGCAGAGACGGGACAGGGGGCGATTACGAGCAGTACTTC.

V and J are TRBV5-4 and TRBJ1-2; 7 bases line up with TRBD1. The CDR3 sequence is 15 residues long. V shed 0 bases, J shed 4 bases, and the junction held 6 bases outside the gene matches. CDR1 is SGHNT, CDR2 YYREEE, per germline (reference sequence). CDR3 nucleotides: TGTGCCAGCAGCTTGGGGATCCGGGACAGCTATGGCTACACCTTC. Amino acid sequence: CASSLGIRDSYGYTF.

The V gene is TRBV7-8, the J gene TRBJ2-7, with 10 bases aligning to TRBD2. The CDR3 loop spans 16 amino acids. CDR1 is SGHVS, CDR2 FQNEAQ, per germline. Germline trimming cut 5 bases from V and 7 bases from J; bases unmatched to any gene: 14. The CDR3 reads CASSLQSGGAVGEQYF. The CDR3 DNA reads TGTGCCAGCAGCCTTCAAAGCGGGGGGGCAGTTGGGGAGCAGTACTTC.

The chain recombines TRBV7-2 with TRBJ1-2, with 9 nucleotides matching TRBD1. The CDR3 loop spans 14 amino acids. Germline V gene lookup returns CDR1 SGHTA and CDR2 FQGNSA. V was clipped by 1 base and J by 7 bases; unmatched bases: 4. The CDR3 DNA follows: TGTGCCAGCAGCTTAGAGGACAGGGGACCTGGCTACACCTTC. It codes for CASSLEDRGPGYTF.